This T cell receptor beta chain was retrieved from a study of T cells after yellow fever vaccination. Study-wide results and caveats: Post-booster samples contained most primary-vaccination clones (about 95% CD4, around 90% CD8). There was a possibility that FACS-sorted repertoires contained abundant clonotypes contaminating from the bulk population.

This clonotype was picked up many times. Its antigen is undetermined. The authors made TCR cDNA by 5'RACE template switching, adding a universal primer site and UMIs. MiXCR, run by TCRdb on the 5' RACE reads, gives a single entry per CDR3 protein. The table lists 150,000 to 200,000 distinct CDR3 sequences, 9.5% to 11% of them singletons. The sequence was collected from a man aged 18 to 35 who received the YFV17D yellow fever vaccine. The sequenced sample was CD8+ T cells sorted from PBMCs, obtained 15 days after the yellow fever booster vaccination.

CDR3 in amino acids: CASRGGSYNEQFF. For the CDR3, the DNA is TGTGCCAGCAGAGGGGGGTCCTACAATGAGCAGTTCTTC. The V gene is TRBV7-9, the J gene TRBJ2-1, with D tentatively TRBD1 or TRBD2 (6 bases each). This CDR3 spans 13 amino acids. Germline V gene data show CDR1 as SEHNR and CDR2 as FQNEAQ (reference sequence). V was clipped by 6 bases and J by 1 base, with 7 bases between them.